A single sample is the source of the 2 T cell receptor beta chains below, sequenced in a study of blood T cells in healthy people across ages. Through a sample-barcoded 5' primer and a J-beta primer mix, a second PCR was run for about 6 to 11 cycles. TCRdb passed the 5' RACE reads through MiXCR, listing each CDR3 protein once. The table shows about 800,000 distinct CDR3 sequences, with around a quarter occurring only once. These same data were also listed under a study on T cells of mothers and their children.

Sequenced material: blood. The receptors shown here come from a boy younger than 18 in good health.

This clonotype showed up just a few times. This rearrangement joins TRBV21-1 to TRBJ2-3; the table's D call, TRBD2, was not checked against the DNA. TRBV21-1 is designated a pseudogene. The CDR3 runs 14 residues. For the CDR3, the DNA is TGTGCCAGCAGCGTCCCAGGGCCCACAGATACGCAGTATTTT. This codes for CASSVPGPTDTQYF.

In its sample, this clonotype was seen a few times. The chain combines TRBV28 with TRBJ2-4; 10 bases are a match to TRBD1. Trimming cost V 3 bases and J 0 bases; bases outside gene matches: 8. This CDR3 comprises 18 residues. The germline V gene has CDR1 MDHEN and CDR2 SYDVKM. This chain's CDR3 is CASSFRRTGGLAKNIQYF. The CDR3 DNA sequence: TGTGCCAGCAGTTTCCGAAGGACAGGGGGACTAGCCAAAAACATTCAGTACTTC. Full variable domain (rest looked up from reference TRBV28 and TRBJ2-4): DVKVTQSSRYLVKRTGEKVFLECVQDMDHENMFWYRQDPGLGLRLIYFSYDVKMKEKGDIPEGYSVSREKKERFSLILESASTNQTSMYLCASSFRRTGGLAKNIQYFGAGTRLSVL.